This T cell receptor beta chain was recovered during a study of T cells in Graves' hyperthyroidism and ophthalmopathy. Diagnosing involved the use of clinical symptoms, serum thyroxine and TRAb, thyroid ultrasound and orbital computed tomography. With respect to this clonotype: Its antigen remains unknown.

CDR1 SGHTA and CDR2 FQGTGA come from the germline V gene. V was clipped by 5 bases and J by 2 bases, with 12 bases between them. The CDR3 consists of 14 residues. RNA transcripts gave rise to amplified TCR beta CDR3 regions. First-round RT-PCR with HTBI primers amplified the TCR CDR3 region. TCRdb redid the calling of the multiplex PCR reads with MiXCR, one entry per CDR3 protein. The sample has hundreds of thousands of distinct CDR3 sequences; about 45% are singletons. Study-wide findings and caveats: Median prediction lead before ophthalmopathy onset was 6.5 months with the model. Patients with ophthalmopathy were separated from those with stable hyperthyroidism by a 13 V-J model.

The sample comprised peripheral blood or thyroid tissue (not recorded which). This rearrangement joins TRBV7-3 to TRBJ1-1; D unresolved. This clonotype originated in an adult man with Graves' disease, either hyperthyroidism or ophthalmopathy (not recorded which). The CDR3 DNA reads TGTGCCAGCAGCCAAGATCGGACCAACACTGAAGCTTTCTTT. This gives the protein CASSQDRTNTEAFF.